One sample yielded the 32 T cell receptor beta chains listed below, sequenced in a study of T cell changes during pregnancy in multiple sclerosis. Produced via immunoSEQ multiplex PCR; TCRdb's table is partial and in-frame only. The data contain about 72,000 clones, 91% of them singletons. The sequenced sample was peripheral blood, obtained in the third trimester of pregnancy. The receptor source for this set is a female donor in good health, enrolled as a control in a pregnancy study.

The V call is TRBV28, the J call TRBJ2-3; TRBD2 matches 11 bases. V lost 4 bases to trimming and J lost 4 bases; unmatched junction nucleotides: 7. This CDR3 has 16 residues. Germline V CDR1 and CDR2: MDHEN, SYDVKM. CDR3 amino acids: CASSWAGTSGSDTQYF. CDR3 DNA: TGTGCCAGCAGTTGGGCCGGGACTAGCGGTTCAGATACGCAGTATTTT.

The chain links TRBV18 to TRBJ2-1, with 16 bases fitting TRBD2. Germline CDR1 is KGHSH and CDR2 is LQKENI. The length of the CDR3 is 19 residues. The J segment lost 0 bases and the V segment lost 3 bases, leaving 5 bases of the junction unmatched. The CDR3 DNA reads as TGTGCCAGCTCACCCGAGGGACTAGCGGGAGGGAGCTCCTACAATGAGCAGTTCTTC. Translating gives CASSPEGLAGGSSYNEQFF.

V gene TRBV2 combines with J gene TRBJ2-3; D is perhaps TRBD2 (5 bases). This CDR3 is built from 16 residues. From germline, CDR1 is SNHLY and CDR2 FYNNEI. Trimming left V 10 bases short and J 0 bases short, with 20 bases between. CDR3 sequence (DNA): TGTGCCACCCTCCCCCCGGGGAGCCCTAGCACAGATACGCAGTATTTT. Encoded protein: CATLPPGSPSTDTQYF.

The rearrangement links TRBV2 to TRBJ2-7; tentative D call: TRBD1 (6 bases). The V gene's germline CDR1 is SNHLY and CDR2 FYNNEI. Trimming pared 8 bases from V and 2 bases from J, leaving 10 bases between. The CDR3 is made up of 12 amino acids. In DNA, the CDR3 is TGTGCCAGCCGGGACATAACCTACGAGCAGTACTTC. Encoded protein: CASRDITYEQYF.

This sequence joins TRBV10-3 and TRBJ1-3, with D perhaps matching TRBD1 (5 bases). The CDR3 contains 15 residues. Germline CDR1 is ENHRY and CDR2 is SYGVKD. Trimming removed 3 bases from V and 2 bases from J, with 11 bases in between. CDR3 protein: CAISDRPGTGNTIYF. Written as DNA, the CDR3 is TGTGCCATCAGTGACCGACCAGGGACTGGAAACACCATATATTTT.

The chain combines TRBV10-3 with TRBJ1-5; D is perhaps TRBD1 (6 bases). Germline loops: CDR1 ENHRY, CDR2 SYGVKD. The V end was cut by 5 bases, the J end by 7 bases, with 15 bases between. The CDR3 runs to 14 residues. The CDR3 protein is CAISLGGGEQPQHF. DNA of the CDR3: TGTGCCATCAGTCTGGGGGGGGGCGAACAGCCCCAGCATTTT.

V is TRBV27 and J is TRBJ2-3; 8 nucleotides line up with TRBD2. This CDR3 spans 13 amino acids. The V gene's germline CDR1 is MNHEY and CDR2 SMNVEV (reference sequence). V trimming: 3 bases; J trimming: 4 bases; junction bases outside the gene matches: 0. CDR3 residues: CASSLTSADTQYF. CDR3 sequence (DNA): TGTGCCAGCAGTTTGACTAGCGCAGATACGCAGTATTTT.

The chain links TRBV6-5 to TRBJ1-4; D is unresolved. Trimming shortened V by 4 bases and J by 0 bases, and 12 bases separated the two germline ends. This CDR3 contains 16 residues. CDR1 is MNHEY and CDR2 is SVGAGI in the germline V gene. CDR3 coding DNA: TGTGCCAGCAGTTCACACCAAATAACAACTAATGAAAAACTGTTTTTT. Amino acid sequence: CASSSHQITTNEKLFF.

V and J are TRBV6-1 and TRBJ1-5; 7 nucleotides match TRBD1. Per the germline V gene, CDR1 is MNHNS and CDR2 is SASEGT. V trimming: 7 bases; J trimming: 6 bases; junction bases outside the gene matches: 6. The CDR3 length is 13 residues. The CDR3 DNA sequence: TGTGCCAGCAATGACAGGGTGAGTCAGCCCCAGCATTTT. It is translated as CASNDRVSQPQHF.

V usage is TRBV19 and J usage is TRBJ2-1, with 9 bases lining up with TRBD2. The CDR3 contains 16 residues. Germline CDR1 and CDR2: LNHDA and SQIVND (reference sequence). V dropped 3 bases and J dropped 3; count of bases not matched to a gene: 6. The CDR3 loop reads CASSIASGGYYNEQFF. The CDR3 DNA reads TGTGCCAGTAGTATCGCAAGCGGGGGGTACTACAATGAGCAGTTCTTC.

This clone was picked up one time. The V and J genes are TRBV18 and TRBJ1-3, with 10 bases lining up with TRBD1. The CDR3 spans 16 residues. The V and J ends lost 1 base and 4 bases, in that order; junction bases with no gene match: 4. The germline CDR1 and CDR2 sequences are KGHSH and LQKENI. The CDR3 protein is CASSPRGTGAGNTIYF. CDR3 DNA: TGTGCCAGCTCACCACGAGGGACAGGGGCAGGAAACACCATATATTTT. Based on the CDR3 plus reference TRBV18 and TRBJ1-3, the full variable domain is NAGVMQNPRHLVRRRGQEARLRCSPMKGHSHVYWYRQLPEEGLKFMVYLQKENIIDESGMPKERFSAEFPKEGPSILRIQQVVRGDSAAYFCASSPRGTGAGNTIYFGEGSWLTVV.

The V and J genes are TRBV19 and TRBJ1-1, with D maybe TRBD1 (6 bases). Trimming removed 7 bases from V and 6 bases from J, with 15 bases in between. Looked up from germline, CDR1 is LNHDA and CDR2 is SQIVND (reference sequence). The CDR3 spans 13 residues. CDR3 in amino acids: CASTVRGRPEAFF. CDR3 nucleotides: TGTGCCAGTACCGTGCGGGGGCGGCCTGAAGCTTTCTTT.

The chain is built from TRBV7-2 and TRBJ1-5; TRBD1 matches 10 bases. J was trimmed by 5 bases and V by 5 bases; bases with no gene match: 9. Germline V CDR1 and CDR2: SGHTA, FQGNSA. The CDR3 runs 16 residues. Written as DNA, the CDR3 is TGTGCCAGCAGCAGAGGGTCAGACAGGGGGCATCAGCCCCAGCATTTT. Protein product: CASSRGSDRGHQPQHF. Using reference TRBV7-2 and TRBJ1-5 for the parts outside the CDR3, the full variable domain is GAGVSQSPSNKVTEKGKDVELRCDPISGHTALYWYRQSLGQGLEFLIYFQGNSAPDKSGLPSDRFSAERTGGSVSTLTIQRTQQEDSAVYLCASSRGSDRGHQPQHFGDGTRLSIL.

This chain connects TRBV2 to TRBJ2-1; a possible D gene is TRBD2 (5 bases). Germline CDR1 is SNHLY and CDR2 is FYNNEI. Trimming removed 4 bases from V and 0 bases from J, with 13 bases in between. The length of the CDR3 is 16 residues. The CDR3 spells CASSGVSGSSYNEQFF. The CDR3 region has the DNA TGTGCCAGCAGTGGGGTAAGCGGAAGCTCCTACAATGAGCAGTTCTTC.

The chain links TRBV6-5 to TRBJ1-3; D may be TRBD1 (6 bases). This CDR3 contains 15 residues. Trimming left V 0 bases short and J 3 bases short, with 9 bases between. Germline values: CDR1 MNHEY, CDR2 SVGAGI. The CDR3 nucleotides read TGTGCCAGCAGTTACTCAGGCAGGGGTGGAAACACCATATATTTT. As protein: CASSYSGRGGNTIYF.

This sequence joins TRBV28 and TRBJ2-7; 8 bases fit TRBD1. Germline V CDR1 and CDR2: MDHEN, SYDVKM. With 7 bases clipped from V and 6 bases from J, the junction kept 11 bases outside the gene matches. The CDR3 is 14 amino acids. CDR3 nucleotide sequence: TGTGCCAGCAACCCCCCGGACAGGGCCCGCGAGCAGTACTTC. Its translation is CASNPPDRAREQYF.

This clone was seen just once. V gene TRBV5-4 combines with J gene TRBJ1-4; D ambiguous. The CDR3 extends over 14 amino acids. V shed 0 bases and J shed 5 bases, with 8 bases lying between them. CDR1 is SGHNT, CDR2 YYREEE, per germline (reference sequence). CDR3 amino acids: CASSLGRSNEKLFF. CDR3 in DNA: TGTGCCAGCAGCTTGGGCAGGTCGAATGAAAAACTGTTTTTT.

The CDR3 DNA reads TGCGCCAGCAGCTTGGCCCCGACAGGGGCCTACGAGCAGTACTTC. This codes for CASSLAPTGAYEQYF. This chain connects TRBV5-1 to TRBJ2-7; 8 bases line up with TRBD1. Germline trimming cut 0 bases from V and 2 bases from J; bases unmatched to any gene: 4. The CDR3 totals 15 residues. CDR1 and CDR2 (germline): SGHRS, YFSETQ. Variable domain in full (rest from reference TRBV5-1 and TRBJ2-7): KAGVTQTPRYLIKTRGQQVTLSCSPISGHRSVSWYQQTPGQGLQFLFEYFSETQRNKGNFPGRFSGRQFSNSRSEMNVSTLELGDSALYLCASSLAPTGAYEQYFGPGTRLTVT.

V gene TRBV19 combines with J gene TRBJ1-2; TRBD1 agrees at 7 bases. The V segment lost 8 bases and the J segment 4 bases; nucleotides outside the gene matches: 7. Germline CDR1 LNHDA, CDR2 SQIVND (reference sequence). The CDR3 extends over 13 amino acids. This chain's CDR3 is CASSRGQGYGYTF. In DNA, the CDR3 is TGTGCCAGTTCTAGGGGGCAGGGCTATGGCTACACCTTC.

This clone was detected a few times. This rearrangement joins TRBV6-4 to TRBJ1-2, with 7 bases matching TRBD1. The V and J ends lost 1 base and 3 bases, in that order; junction bases with no gene match: 20. The germline gives CDR1 MRHNA, CDR2 SNTAGT. This CDR3 contains 20 residues. DNA for the CDR3: TGTGCCAGCAGTGACTTTTACTGCGGGACAGCGGCTCAACTAGACTATGGCTACACCTTC. It yields the protein CASSDFYCGTAAQLDYGYTF.

This chain uses TRBV4-3 with TRBJ1-2, with 7 bases fitting TRBD1. V gave up 0 bases and J gave up 8 bases; unmatched junction bases: 9. The length of the CDR3 is 15 residues. Per the germline V gene, CDR1 is LGHNA and CDR2 is YSLEER. The CDR3 spells CASSQDREGAWGYTF. The CDR3 DNA follows: TGCGCCAGCAGCCAAGATCGTGAGGGGGCCTGGGGCTACACCTTC.

This chain joins TRBV29-1 and TRBJ1-4; D call uncertain. Trimming took off 4 bases at V and 3 bases at J, with 9 bases between the two ends. The CDR3 runs 13 residues. Germline lookup yields CDR1 SQVTM and CDR2 ANQGSEA. CDR3 amino acids: CSVAQSPNEKLFF. The CDR3 DNA reads as TGCAGCGTTGCTCAGTCTCCTAATGAAAAACTGTTTTTT.

This chain joins TRBV2 and TRBJ1-2, with TRBD1 matching 10 bases. CDR3 length: 11 residues. Germline CDR1 reads SNHLY; CDR2 reads FYNNEI. The junction had 3 bases not matched to a gene; V was cut back by 9 bases and J by 8 bases. The CDR3 protein is CARGTGDGYTF. CDR3 DNA sequence: TGTGCCAGGGGGACAGGGGACGGCTACACCTTC.

This clone was counted once. This sequence joins TRBV9 and TRBJ1-5; D call uncertain. The CDR3 is 14 residues long. The germline V gene has CDR1 SGDLS and CDR2 YYNGEE. Trimming removed 4 bases at V and 3 bases at J, with 11 bases between. Written as DNA, the CDR3 is TGTGCCAGCAGCCCCGAGGGTTTCAATCAGCCCCAGCATTTT. Translating it yields CASSPEGFNQPQHF.

This clone was counted a few times. The chain carries TRBV6-6 and TRBJ1-6, with 7 positions matching TRBD1. Germline V gene data show CDR1 as MNHNY and CDR2 as SVGAGI (reference sequence). This CDR3 spans 15 amino acids. Trimming at V came to 2 bases and at J to 4 bases, leaving 2 bases not matched to a gene. The CDR3 is CASSYGGQYNSPLHF. CDR3 DNA sequence: TGTGCCAGCAGTTACGGGGGACAGTATAATTCACCCCTCCACTTT.

The chain recombines TRBV28 with TRBJ2-3; D possibly corresponds to TRBD1 (6 bases). Trimming shortened V by 2 bases and J by 2 bases, and 11 bases separated the two germline ends. Germline CDR1 MDHEN, CDR2 SYDVKM. The CDR3 totals 15 residues. The DNA of the CDR3 is TGTGCCAGCAGTTTAAGGGGGTCGTACACAGATACGCAGTATTTT. Protein product: CASSLRGSYTDTQYF.

As DNA, the CDR3 is TGTGCCAGTACCCCGACTAGCGGGGGAGTAGAAGGGAGGGAGCTGTTTTTT. Amino acid sequence: CASTPTSGGVEGRELFF. This sequence joins TRBV19 and TRBJ2-2; 12 nucleotides line up with TRBD2. The CDR3 covers 17 residues. Germline CDR1 LNHDA, CDR2 SQIVND (reference sequence). With 7 bases clipped from V and 9 bases from J, the junction kept 15 bases outside the gene matches.

The rearrangement links TRBV18 to TRBJ1-2, with 8 bases aligning to TRBD1. The J segment lost 0 bases and the V segment lost 3 bases, leaving 6 bases of the junction unmatched. Germline V CDR1 and CDR2: KGHSH, LQKENI. The CDR3 runs 16 residues. This chain's CDR3 is CASSPRTGPTNYGYTF. The CDR3 bases are TGTGCCAGCTCACCTCGGACAGGGCCAACTAACTATGGCTACACCTTC.

V is TRBV7-9 and J is TRBJ1-4; the D gene is possibly TRBD1 (6 bases). V gave up 1 base and J gave up 8 bases, with 14 bases separating them. CDR3 length: 15 amino acids. Germline loops: CDR1 SEHNR, CDR2 FQNEAQ (reference sequence). CDR3 coding DNA: TGTGCCAGCAGCTTAGTTTCAGGGGTCGGAGAAAAACTGTTTTTT. This codes for CASSLVSGVGEKLFF.

The genes are TRBV6-6 and TRBJ2-3; D possibly corresponds to TRBD2 (5 bases). Germline V gene lookup returns CDR1 MNHNY and CDR2 SVGAGI (reference sequence). The CDR3 covers 13 residues. The V and J ends lost 6 bases and 2 bases respectively, with 9 bases between them. This CDR3 reads CASSPLDTDTQYF. The CDR3 coding sequence is TGTGCCAGCAGCCCACTAGACACAGATACGCAGTATTTT.

The chain carries TRBV5-8 and TRBJ1-1, with D perhaps TRBD1 (6 bases). The CDR3 runs to 15 residues. V lost 5 bases, J lost 1 base, and 15 bases lay in between. Germline V gene data show CDR1 as SGHTS and CDR2 as YDEGEE. The CDR3 DNA reads TGTGCCAGCAGTTACCAGGGGAGTAGGAACACTGAAGCTTTCTTT. This gives the protein CASSYQGSRNTEAFF.

This rearrangement joins TRBV5-1 to TRBJ1-5; possibly TRBD1 for D (5 bases). In germline, CDR1 is SGHRS, CDR2 YFSETQ. This CDR3 has 16 amino acids. The V end was cut by 4 bases, the J end by 2 bases, with 16 bases between. The CDR3 sequence: CASSPGGVGGNQPQHF. The DNA for the CDR3 is TGCGCCAGCAGCCCCGGGGGGGTCGGGGGCAATCAGCCCCAGCATTTT.